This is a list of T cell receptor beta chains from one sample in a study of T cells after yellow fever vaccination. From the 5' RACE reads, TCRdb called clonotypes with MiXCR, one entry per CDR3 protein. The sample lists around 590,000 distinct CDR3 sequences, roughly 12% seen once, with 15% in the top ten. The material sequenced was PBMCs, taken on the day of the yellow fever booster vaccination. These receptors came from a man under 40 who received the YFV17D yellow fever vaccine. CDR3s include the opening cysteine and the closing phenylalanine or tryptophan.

cdr3_aa: CASSADARDTGELFF
v_call: TRBV2

cdr3_aa: CASSLSRQGISLAYRTSPLHF
v_call: TRBV27

cdr3_aa: CATQGQGMAFF
v_call: TRBV24-1

cdr3_aa: CASSLASGKGYEQYF
v_call: TRBV5-1

cdr3_aa: CASSYRRDETGYTF
v_call: TRBV6-5

cdr3_aa: CASSSPREGDPYEQYF
v_call: TRBV28

cdr3_aa: CSVTGVGNQPQHF
v_call: TRBV29-1

cdr3_aa: CSVTGGHYEQYF
v_call: TRBV29-1

cdr3_aa: CASSRRKPTGDSYEQYF
v_call: TRBV7-9

cdr3_aa: CSASNRPPTDTQYF
v_call: TRBV20-1

cdr3_aa: CASSLTASYTGELFF
v_call: TRBV7-3

cdr3_aa: CASSSSSSSYNEQFF
v_call: TRBV7-3

cdr3_aa: CASSATRATRTF
v_call: TRBV7-2

cdr3_aa: CASSASGASTTQYF
v_call: TRBV7-7

cdr3_aa: CASSQDDWADTQYF
v_call: TRBV4-2

cdr3_aa: CASSEGGGQGTYEQYF
v_call: TRBV5-5